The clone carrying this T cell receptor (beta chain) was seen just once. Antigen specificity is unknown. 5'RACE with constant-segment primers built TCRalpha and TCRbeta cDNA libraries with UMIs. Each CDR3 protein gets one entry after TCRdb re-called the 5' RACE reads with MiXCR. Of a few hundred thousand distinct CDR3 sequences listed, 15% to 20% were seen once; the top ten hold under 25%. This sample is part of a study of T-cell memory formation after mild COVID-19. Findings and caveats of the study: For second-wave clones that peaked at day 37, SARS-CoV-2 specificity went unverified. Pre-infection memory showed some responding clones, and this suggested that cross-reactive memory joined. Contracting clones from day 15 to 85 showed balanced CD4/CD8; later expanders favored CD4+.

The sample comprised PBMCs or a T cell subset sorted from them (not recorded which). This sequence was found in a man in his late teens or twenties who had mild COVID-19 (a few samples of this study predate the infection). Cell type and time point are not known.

CDR3 nucleotides: TGTGCCAGCAGCTTTGGCAGGGGTCCGCTCTATGAGCAGTTCTTC. Translation: CASSFGRGPLYEQFF. The V gene is TRBV7-2, the J gene TRBJ2-1, with D tentatively TRBD1 (6 bases). This CDR3 is built from 15 residues. Germline V gene data show CDR1 as SGHTA and CDR2 as FQGNSA. V was shortened by 3 bases and J by 8 bases, with 17 bases between the two germline ends. Combining the CDR3 with reference TRBV7-2 and TRBJ2-1 gives the whole variable domain GAGVSQSPSNKVTEKGKDVELRCDPISGHTALYWYRQSLGQGLEFLIYFQGNSAPDKSGLPSDRFSAERTGGSVSTLTIQRTQQEDSAVYLCASSFGRGPLYEQFFGPGTRLTVL.